A single sample gave rise to the 10 T cell receptor beta chains below, sequenced in a study of shared clonotypes between healthy human individuals. Libraries were prepared by immunoSEQ multiplex PCR; TCRdb keeps only in-frame clonotypes and omits some of them. Among 2.3 million or so clones, roughly 93% were seen once, and the ten largest hold 0.39%. The specimen was naive CD4+ T cells from PBMCs. Sample subset: CD45RA+ positively selected. These receptors were obtained from a man aged 18 to 29 in good health. Some clones in this sample may be carry-over from other donors' samples.

The genes are TRBV5-1 and TRBJ2-5, with 10 nucleotides matching TRBD2. The CDR3 is made up of 16 amino acids. Germline-derived CDR1 and CDR2 are SGHRS and YFSETQ. V lost 4 bases to trimming and J lost 5 bases; unmatched junction nucleotides: 11. The CDR3 DNA reads as TGCGCCAGCAGCATTGGACTAGCGGACACAGGGGAGACCCAGTACTTC. Amino acid sequence: CASSIGLADTGETQYF. Together with reference TRBV5-1 and TRBJ2-5, the CDR3 gives the full variable domain: KAGVTQTPRYLIKTRGQQVTLSCSPISGHRSVSWYQQTPGQGLQFLFEYFSETQRNKGNFPGRFSGRQFSNSRSEMNVSTLELGDSALYLCASSIGLADTGETQYFGPGTRLLVL.

J is TRBJ1-1 and V is TRBV25-1, with D perhaps TRBD1 (6 bases). Germline V CDR1 and CDR2: MGHDK, SYGVNS. This CDR3 region has 12 residues. V lost 3 bases to trimming and J lost 10 bases, with 12 bases between them. CDR3 amino acids: CASSDILGAAFF. The CDR3 nucleotides are TGTGCCAGCAGTGATATCCTGGGGGCAGCTTTCTTT. Based on the CDR3 plus reference TRBV25-1 and TRBJ1-1, the full variable domain is EADIYQTPRYLVIGTGKKITLECSQTMGHDKMYWYQQDPGMELHLIHYSYGVNSTEKGDLSSESTVSRIRTEHFPLTLESARPSHTSQYLCASSDILGAAFFGQGTRLTVV.

This sequence joins TRBV14 and TRBJ2-7, with D perhaps matching TRBD2 (7 bases). V dropped 3 bases and J dropped 6 bases, with 18 bases sitting between them. Per the germline V gene, CDR1 is SGHDN and CDR2 is FVKESK. The CDR3 loop spans 15 amino acids. In DNA, the CDR3 is TGTGCCAGCAGCCACCTCACGGGGGGACAATCCGAGCAGTACTTC. As protein: CASSHLTGGQSEQYF.

The V call is TRBV5-4, the J call TRBJ2-7; 7 bases are shared with TRBD1. The CDR3 is 13 amino acids. Germline V gene lookup returns CDR1 SGHNT and CDR2 YYREEE (reference sequence). Trimming took 4 bases from V and 3 from J; bases not matched to a gene: 4. DNA of the CDR3: TGTGCCAGCAGCGCCGGGACAGTCTACGAGCAGTACTTC. This encodes CASSAGTVYEQYF.

V and J are TRBV7-9 and TRBJ2-5; perhaps TRBD2 as D (6 bases). V was shortened by 0 bases and J by 3 bases, with 11 bases between the two germline ends. The CDR3 sequence is 15 residues long. The germline gives CDR1 SEHNR, CDR2 FQNEAQ (reference sequence). CDR3 DNA: TGTGCCAGCAGCTTAGCGGGAGCGGGTAAAGAGACCCAGTACTTC. This codes for CASSLAGAGKETQYF.

The chain employs TRBV19 and TRBJ1-2; TRBD1 matches at 7 bases. CDR3 length: 14 residues. Per the germline V gene, CDR1 is LNHDA and CDR2 is SQIVND (reference sequence). The V and J ends lost 7 bases and 5 bases, in that order; junction bases with no gene match: 10. CDR3: CASKVQGQLYGYTF. Written as DNA, the CDR3 is TGTGCCAGTAAGGTCCAGGGACAGCTATATGGCTACACCTTC.

This chain uses TRBV5-1 with TRBJ2-6, with TRBD1 matching 11 bases. The length of the CDR3 is 19 residues. After removal of 4 bases from V and 0 bases from J, the junction contained 9 bases not matched to a gene. Germline V lookup: CDR1 SGHRS, CDR2 YFSETQ. CDR3 sequence: CASSTSPGQGDSGANVLTF. The CDR3 bases are TGCGCCAGCAGCACGAGCCCGGGACAGGGGGACTCTGGGGCCAACGTCCTGACTTTC.

The chain joins TRBV9 to TRBJ2-3, with 8 bases aligning to TRBD2. Germline V gene data show CDR1 as SGDLS and CDR2 as YYNGEE. The CDR3 consists of 15 residues. V shed 4 bases, J shed 6 bases, and the junction held 10 bases outside the gene matches. CDR3 protein: CASSPRGGRRDTQYF. The DNA of the CDR3 is TGTGCCAGCAGCCCGCGCGGGGGGAGAAGGGATACGCAGTATTTT.

For this clone: This CDR3 is also generated by other DNA sequences in the sample. The chain is built from TRBV18 and TRBJ1-4; D gene uncertain. The CDR3 is 13 amino acids. The germline V gene encodes CDR1 KGHSH and CDR2 LQKENI. V shed 6 bases and J shed 0 bases, with 5 bases lying between them. Written as DNA, the CDR3 is TGTGCCAGCTCCCTTGCAACTAATGAAAAACTGTTTTTT. Amino acids: CASSLATNEKLFF.

The chain has TRBV7-9 and TRBJ2-2; D not certain. The CDR3 contains 16 residues. V shed 5 bases and J shed 1 base, with 14 bases lying between them. Germline CDR1 reads SEHNR; CDR2 reads FQNEAQ (reference sequence). The CDR3 DNA reads as TGTGCCAGCAGCCCGTTTTTGGAAATGAACACCGGGGAGCTGTTTTTT. Residues: CASSPFLEMNTGELFF.